The 10 T cell receptor beta chains below were found in one sample sequenced in a study of CD8 T cells in Susac syndrome. Random hexamers were used to reverse transcribe the RNA input (about 0.5 to 1 ug). MiXCR was run by TCRdb on the immunoSEQ multiplex PCR reads, yielding one entry per CDR3 protein. The sample has hundreds of thousands of distinct CDR3 sequences; about nine tenths are singletons. Input material: CD8+ T cells from PBMCs. These receptors came from a human donor with multiple sclerosis.

This chain uses TRBV27 with TRBJ1-6; D is uncertain. V dropped 0 bases and J dropped 7 bases, with 4 bases sitting between them. The germline CDR1 and CDR2 sequences are MNHEY and SMNVEV (reference sequence). This CDR3 has 13 residues. This CDR3 is CASSLSWNSPLHF. The DNA for the CDR3 is TGTGCCAGCAGTTTATCGTGGAATTCACCCCTCCACTTT.

V and J are TRBV30 and TRBJ2-7; 7 bases align to TRBD1. This CDR3 contains 14 residues. Germline CDR1 reads GTSNPN; CDR2 reads SVGIG (reference sequence). V gave up 2 bases and J gave up 6 bases; unmatched junction bases: 10. The CDR3 DNA reads TGTGCCTGGAGTAGAGGGGGCCTCCCTCCCGAGCAGTACTTC. It yields the protein CAWSRGGLPPEQYF.

The chain joins TRBV20-1 to TRBJ1-2; no firm D call. This CDR3 contains 13 residues. The V gene's germline CDR1 is DFQATT and CDR2 SNEGSKA (reference sequence). V lost 0 bases, J lost 7 bases, and 12 bases lay in between. CDR3 DNA: TGCAGTGCTAGAGATAAGGGTGTAGGTGGCTACACCTTC. This encodes CSARDKGVGGYTF.

J is TRBJ2-3 and V is TRBV7-2; 12 nucleotides line up with TRBD2. The germline gives CDR1 SGHTA, CDR2 FQGNSA. J gave up 1 base and V 0 bases, and 14 bases lay outside the gene matches. This CDR3 has 21 amino acids. The CDR3 region has the DNA TGTGCCAGCAGCTTAGCTCCACTAGCGGGAGGTAGGGCTCTTGGCACAGATACGCAGTATTTT. The encoded protein is CASSLAPLAGGRALGTDTQYF.

The V and J genes are TRBV12-3 or TRBV12-4 and TRBJ2-1, with TRBD2 identical over 10 bases. The V segment lost 3 bases and the J segment 6 bases; nucleotides outside the gene matches: 5. This CDR3 contains 15 residues. The CDR3 DNA follows: TGTGCCAGCAGTTTCCGGCTAGCGGGAGCCAATGAGCAGTTCTTC. Translating gives CASSFRLAGANEQFF.

V and J are TRBV29-1 and TRBJ2-1, with TRBD2 identical over 11 bases. After removal of 6 bases from V and 5 bases from J, the junction contained 9 bases not matched to a gene. From germline, CDR1 is SQVTM and CDR2 ANQGSEA. The CDR3 is 15 residues long. CDR3 residues: CSVVRLAGLHNEQFF. The CDR3 nucleotides are TGCAGCGTCGTTAGACTAGCGGGACTCCACAATGAGCAGTTCTTC.

The V gene is TRBV20-1, the J gene TRBJ2-1; D may be TRBD2 (5 bases). CDR3 length: 14 amino acids. CDR1 DFQATT and CDR2 SNEGSKA come from the germline V gene (reference sequence). Trimming pared 3 bases from V and 1 base from J, leaving 10 bases between. The CDR3 bases are TGCAGTGCTAGCGGACTGAGGTCCTACAATGAGCAGTTCTTC. It codes for CSASGLRSYNEQFF.

The chain couples TRBV20-1 to TRBJ2-1; D is tentatively TRBD1 or TRBD2 (5 bases each). Germline V gives CDR1 DFQATT, CDR2 SNEGSKA (reference sequence). The CDR3 runs to 16 residues. V gave up 0 bases and J gave up 5 bases, with 17 bases separating them. The CDR3 sequence: CSARDEVSGPHNEQFF. In nucleotides, the CDR3 is TGCAGTGCTAGAGATGAGGTCTCGGGACCCCACAATGAGCAGTTCTTC.

The chain is built from TRBV27 and TRBJ2-1, with a tentative D call TRBD2 (6 bases). The CDR3 consists of 13 residues. V lost 7 bases, J lost 5 bases, and 12 bases lay in between. The V gene's germline CDR1 is MNHEY and CDR2 SMNVEV (reference sequence). The CDR3 loop is CASNGGTHNEQFF. The CDR3 DNA reads as TGTGCCAGCAACGGGGGTACACACAATGAGCAGTTCTTC.

The chain couples TRBV15 to TRBJ2-7, with D maybe TRBD2 (5 bases). CDR3 length equals 18 residues. V was pared by 2 bases and J by 0 bases, with 20 bases between. Per the germline V gene, CDR1 is LNHNV and CDR2 is YYDKDF (reference sequence). The DNA of the CDR3 is TGTGCCACCAGCAGAAAGTGGGGAGACGGACGGAACTCCTACGAGCAGTACTTC. Amino acid sequence: CATSRKWGDGRNSYEQYF.